The 15 T cell receptor beta chains given below trace back to one sample, sequenced in a study of early T cells in non-severe SARS-CoV-2 infection (dated by TCRdb to the early 2020s). The library came from 5' RACE. Reads for this sample came from a NextSeq 500. The public sequencing data were trimmed at Q25 with fastp and processed into clonotypes with MiXCR by TCRdb, which kept only in-frame beta chains. Each CDR3 protein gets just one entry, which takes the most common genes and DNA from the rows behind it. Recorded for this sample are roughly 100,000 distinct CDR3 sequences; roughly 13% of them occurred a single time. The top ten constitute 6.2% of the sample. Source material: whole blood. The source is an adult who was a healthcare worker with PCR-confirmed SARS-CoV-2 infection or an uninfected control (not recorded which).

The V and J genes are TRBV11-2 and TRBJ1-1, with 7 nucleotides matching TRBD1. The V and J ends lost 1 base and 6 bases, in that order; junction bases with no gene match: 11. CDR3 size: 16 residues. Germline CDR1 is SGHAT and CDR2 is FQNNGV. The CDR3 bases are TGTGCCAGCAGCTTAGCCCCTATCGACAGGGATCCTGAAGCTTTCTTT. Translation: CASSLAPIDRDPEAFF. Full variable domain (rest looked up from reference TRBV11-2 and TRBJ1-1): EAGVAQSPRYKIIEKRQSVAFWCNPISGHATLYWYQQILGQGPKLLIQFQNNGVVDDSQLPKDRFSAERLKGVDSTLKIQPAKLEDSAVYLCASSLAPIDRDPEAFFGQGTRLTVV.

This clonotype was recorded a few times. The V and J genes are TRBV5-1 and TRBJ2-3; D gene unclear. V was cut by 4 bases and J by 1 base, with 19 bases left in between. The CDR3 contains 17 residues. Germline CDR1 reads SGHRS; CDR2 reads YFSETQ. The CDR3 coding sequence is TGCGCCAGCAGCCAAAGTCCTTTAGTGGTTGGCACAGATACGCAGTATTTT. This gives the protein CASSQSPLVVGTDTQYF.

The J gene is TRBJ2-5, the V gene TRBV28; D uncertain. This CDR3 spans 14 amino acids. The germline V gene has CDR1 MDHEN and CDR2 SYDVKM. The V end lost 4 bases, the J end lost 4 bases, and 13 bases lay between the germline ends. The CDR3 DNA follows: TGTGCCAGCAGTTGGAAGGGAATAGGAGAGACCCAGTACTTC. Translated, it gives CASSWKGIGETQYF.

This clonotype was counted many times. The chain links TRBV11-2 to TRBJ2-1, with 7 bases matching TRBD2. CDR1 and CDR2 from the germline V gene are SGHAT and FQNNGV. Germline trimming cut 0 bases from V and 12 bases from J; bases unmatched to any gene: 8. The CDR3 is made up of 14 amino acids. CDR3 DNA sequence: TGTGCCAGCAGCTTAGAGCCTAGCGGCCGGGGGCAGTTCTTC. Its translation is CASSLEPSGRGQFF.

This clonotype was seen at least ten times. This chain connects TRBV7-2 to TRBJ2-7, with 15 bases matching TRBD2. This CDR3 comprises 15 residues. V shed 5 bases and J 2 bases; nucleotides not matched to a gene: 1. The germline V gene has CDR1 SGHTA and CDR2 FQGNSA. CDR3 sequence: CASSRTSGRAYEQYF. The CDR3 bases are TGTGCCAGCAGCCGGACTAGCGGGAGGGCCTACGAGCAGTACTTC.

The J gene is TRBJ1-2, the V gene TRBV20-1; D is unclear. CDR1 is DFQATT, CDR2 SNEGSKA, per germline (reference sequence). This CDR3 region has 13 residues. The V end was cut by 2 bases, the J end by 3 bases, with 10 bases between. The CDR3 DNA sequence: TGCAGTGCTAGATTTTGGGGAGACTATGGCTACACCTTC. It encodes CSARFWGDYGYTF.

This clonotype was counted only a few times. The chain joins TRBV12-5 to TRBJ2-5; D is uncertain. Trimming cost V 5 bases and J 3 bases, with 10 bases left between them. The CDR3 runs 13 residues. Germline CDR1 reads LGHNT; CDR2 reads FRNRAP. The CDR3 loop reads CASGADGKETQYF. In nucleotides, the CDR3 is TGTGCTAGTGGTGCGGACGGAAAAGAGACCCAGTACTTC.

This clonotype showed up many times. V and J are TRBV11-2 and TRBJ2-7; D may be TRBD2 (5 bases). Germline CDR1 is SGHAT and CDR2 is FQNNGV. CDR3 length equals 12 residues. V dropped 2 bases and J dropped 4 bases, with 6 bases sitting between them. CDR3 region: CASSLRGYEQYF. CDR3 coding DNA: TGTGCCAGCAGCTTACGCGGGTACGAGCAGTACTTC.

This clonotype was picked up many times. The chain employs TRBV20-1 and TRBJ2-6; D assignment may be TRBD1 or TRBD2 (5 bases each). CDR1 DFQATT and CDR2 SNEGSKA come from the germline V gene (reference sequence). The CDR3 is 16 amino acids. V gave up 5 bases and J gave up 0 bases, with 14 bases separating them. DNA of the CDR3: TGCAGTGCTCGGGGCCGCCCCAGCTCTGGGGCCAACGTCCTGACTTTC. Residues: CSARGRPSSGANVLTF.

This clonotype was picked up a small number of times. V gene TRBV14 combines with J gene TRBJ1-1; the match to TRBD1 covers 9 bases. Germline V lookup: CDR1 SGHDN, CDR2 FVKESK. This CDR3 has 15 amino acids. The ends lost 4 bases at V and 3 bases at J; junction bases unmatched: 6. This chain's CDR3 is CASSRTGGRDTEAFF. The CDR3 region has the DNA TGTGCCAGCAGCCGAACAGGGGGCAGGGACACTGAAGCTTTCTTT.

This sequence joins TRBV29-1 and TRBJ2-1, with 11 positions matching TRBD2. Germline V CDR1 and CDR2: SQVTM, ANQGSEA. V was pared by 7 bases and J by 6 bases, with 2 bases of the junction left unmatched. This CDR3 has 12 residues. The CDR3 reads CSAGLAGNEQFF. The CDR3 DNA reads TGCAGCGCCGGACTAGCGGGCAATGAGCAGTTCTTC.

To note about this clonotype: One junction end disagrees with the germline gene, perhaps due to a read error. The chain couples TRBV29-1 to TRBJ2-7; 9 positions match TRBD1. This CDR3 comprises 12 residues. Germline-derived CDR1 and CDR2 are SQVTM and ANQGSEA. The CDR3 here is CSAEGQGREQYF. CDR3 nucleotides: TGCAGCGCTGAAGGACAGGGGCGGGAGCAGTACTTC.

This clonotype was recorded a few times. The rearrangement joins TRBV20-1 to TRBJ2-7; 8 bases line up with TRBD1. V trimming: 2 bases; J trimming: 2 bases; junction bases outside the gene matches: 5. The CDR3 contains 14 residues. From germline, CDR1 is DFQATT and CDR2 SNEGSKA (reference sequence). The CDR3 nucleotides are TGCAGTGCTAGACCCCGGGACAGGACCTACGAGCAGTACTTC. Amino acid sequence: CSARPRDRTYEQYF.

This clonotype was recorded at least ten times. The genes are TRBV18 and TRBJ2-5, with 7 nucleotides matching TRBD2. Germline assignment: CDR1 KGHSH and CDR2 LQKENI. This CDR3 comprises 13 residues. The ends lost 6 bases at V and 5 bases at J; junction bases unmatched: 6. The CDR3 here is CASSQTSLETQYF. CDR3 coding DNA: TGTGCCAGCTCGCAGACTAGCTTGGAGACCCAGTACTTC.

The rearrangement uses TRBV5-1 and TRBJ1-2; possible D gene TRBD1, 5 bases. The V and J ends lost 2 bases and 2 bases respectively, with 16 bases between them. Germline assignment: CDR1 SGHRS and CDR2 YFSETQ. The CDR3 runs 16 residues. As DNA, the CDR3 is TGCGCCAGCAGCTTTGGGGGGTCGGAATCAAACTATGGCTACACCTTC. Its protein product is CASSFGGSESNYGYTF.